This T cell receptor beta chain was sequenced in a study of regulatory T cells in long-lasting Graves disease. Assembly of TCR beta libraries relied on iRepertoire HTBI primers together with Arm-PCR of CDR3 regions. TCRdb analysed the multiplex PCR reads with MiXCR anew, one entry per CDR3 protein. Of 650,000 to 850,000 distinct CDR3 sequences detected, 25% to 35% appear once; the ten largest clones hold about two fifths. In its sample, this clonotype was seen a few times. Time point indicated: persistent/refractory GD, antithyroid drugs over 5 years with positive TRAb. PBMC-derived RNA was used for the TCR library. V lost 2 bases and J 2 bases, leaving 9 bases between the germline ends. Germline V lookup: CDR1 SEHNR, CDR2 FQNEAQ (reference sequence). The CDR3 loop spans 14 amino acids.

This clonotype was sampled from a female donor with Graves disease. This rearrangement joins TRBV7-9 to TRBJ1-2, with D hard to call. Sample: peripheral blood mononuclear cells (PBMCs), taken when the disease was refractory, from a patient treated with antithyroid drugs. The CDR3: CASSLMEPNYGYTF. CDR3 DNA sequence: TGTGCCAGCAGCTTAATGGAGCCCAACTATGGCTACACCTTC.